This TCR beta chain was captured by sequencing in a study of beta chain features in type 1 diabetes. The study's findings and limits: Shortening that was moderate but significant affected the TCRB CDR3s of Type 1 diabetes patients in all four CD4+ subsets.

The CDR3 runs to 14 residues. V lost 1 base, J lost 6 bases, and 3 bases stayed unmatched. CDR1 MGHDK and CDR2 SYGVNS come from the germline V gene. As to this clone: Its antigen is unknown.

Of the isolated RNA, all was reverse transcribed, and so the sequenced material was expressed TCRB transcripts. Method: immunoSEQ multiplex PCR; TCRdb's copy keeps in-frame clones and lacks some. This table holds some 150,000 clones, about 13% found once. This chain joins TRBV25-1 and TRBJ1-2; 9 nucleotides align to TRBD1. Sequencing was done on a sample of central memory CD4+ T cells from blood. The origin of this receptor is a man between 18 and 35 years old with type 1 diabetes. This CDR3 reads CASSESRQGDGYTF. CDR3 sequence (DNA): TGTGCCAGCAGTGAATCGCGACAGGGGGATGGCTACACCTTC.